A single sample is the source of the 30 T cell receptor beta chains below, sequenced in a study of T cell responses to AZD1222 COVID-19 vaccine. The method was immunoSEQ multiplex PCR; TCRdb's version includes in-frame clones alone and lacks a portion of them. The sample includes over 100,000 clones, 75% to 90% seen only once; the top ten take 3.1%. The material sequenced was peripheral blood, taken on day 0 of AZD1222 vaccination. The origin of the receptors is an adult in good health.

This rearrangement joins TRBV27 to TRBJ2-4; D gene ambiguous. Germline lookup yields CDR1 MNHEY and CDR2 SMNVEV (reference sequence). This CDR3 has 13 residues. V was clipped by 2 bases and J by 4 bases, with 6 bases between them. CDR3 region: CASSLGVKNIQYF. In nucleotides, the CDR3 is TGTGCCAGCAGTTTAGGGGTAAAAAACATTCAGTACTTC.

This clone was seen more than once but under ten times. This sequence joins TRBV5-1 and TRBJ1-1; perhaps TRBD1 as D (5 bases). The V gene's germline CDR1 is SGHRS and CDR2 YFSETQ. With 2 bases removed from V and 3 bases from J, the gap between germline ends came to 29 bases. The CDR3 covers 20 residues. CDR3 sequence (DNA): TGCGCCAGCAGCTTATCCCAGCCCCTAAGCTCGGGGGGTTACCACACTGAAGCTTTCTTT. This sequence encodes CASSLSQPLSSGGYHTEAFF.

This chain connects TRBV4-3 to TRBJ2-7, with D possibly TRBD1 on 6 matching bases. Trimming left V 2 bases short and J 6 bases short, with 17 bases between. The CDR3 runs 15 residues. Germline V gene sequence: CDR1 LGHNA, CDR2 YSLEER. The CDR3 is CASSQWVGRGSEQYF. CDR3 bases: TGCGCCAGCAGCCAATGGGTCGGCAGGGGTTCCGAGCAGTACTTC.

J is TRBJ2-1 and V is TRBV7-2, with D unclear. The CDR3 sequence is 14 residues long. The germline gives CDR1 SGHTA, CDR2 FQGNSA. V was pared by 2 bases and J by 4 bases, with 9 bases between. CDR3 sequence: CASSLMGSYNEQFF. As DNA, the CDR3 is TGTGCCAGCAGCTTAATGGGGTCGTACAATGAGCAGTTCTTC.

The chain employs TRBV5-1 and TRBJ2-3; TRBD1 matches 8 bases. The CDR3 is 13 residues long. From germline, CDR1 is SGHRS and CDR2 YFSETQ. V trimming: 1 base; J trimming: 6 bases; junction bases outside the gene matches: 1. In nucleotides, the CDR3 is TGCGCCAGCAGCTTGCGACAGGGGGATACGCAGTATTTT. It is translated as CASSLRQGDTQYF.

The rearrangement joins TRBV7-8 to TRBJ1-6; D possibly corresponds to TRBD1 (6 bases). V lost 4 bases, J lost 0 bases, and 22 bases lay in between. The CDR3 sequence is 20 residues long. In germline, CDR1 is SGHVS, CDR2 FQNEAQ. The DNA of the CDR3 is TGTGCCAGCAGCTCTTCACAGGGTCTCGGTCTCGGCTCCTATAATTCACCCCTCCACTTT. Residues: CASSSSQGLGLGSYNSPLHF.

The chain carries TRBV7-8 and TRBJ1-6; D uncertain. Trimming cost V 5 bases and J 6 bases, with 14 bases left between them. Germline-derived CDR1 and CDR2 are SGHVS and FQNEAQ. The CDR3 is 15 amino acids. DNA for the CDR3: TGTGCCAGCAGCGAATACCACAGAAGTAATTCACCCCTCCACTTT. Translated, it gives CASSEYHRSNSPLHF.

J is TRBJ1-5 and V is TRBV6-5; D perhaps matches TRBD1 (6 bases). This CDR3 comprises 13 residues. The germline V gene encodes CDR1 MNHEY and CDR2 SVGAGI. V was pared by 7 bases and J by 2 bases, with 9 bases between. The CDR3 protein is CASKQGRNQPQHF. CDR3 nucleotides: TGTGCCAGCAAACAGGGTCGCAATCAGCCCCAGCATTTT.

The gene calls are TRBV7-8 and TRBJ2-7; TRBD2 might be the D (6 bases). The CDR3 loop spans 17 amino acids. Germline CDR1 reads SGHVS; CDR2 reads FQNEAQ. V was clipped by 4 bases and J by 3 bases, with 22 bases between them. This CDR3 is CASSSVKGTGNFYEQYF. The CDR3 nucleotides are TGTGCCAGCAGCTCAGTAAAGGGGACTGGGAACTTCTACGAGCAGTACTTC.

The chain joins TRBV28 to TRBJ1-5; 8 bases are shared with TRBD1. There are 15 residues in the CDR3. The germline CDR1 and CDR2 sequences are MDHEN and SYDVKM. With V trimmed by 8 bases and J by 4 bases, 10 bases remained unmatched. Here the CDR3 DNA reads TGTGCCAGCTGGCCCAGAACAGGGGGAAATCAGCCCCAGCATTTT. It is translated as CASWPRTGGNQPQHF.

The CDR3 spells CASSPRVLGGGYTF. The CDR3 DNA reads as TGTGCCAGCAGCCCCAGAGTCCTTGGGGGTGGCTACACCTTC. This chain links TRBV7-2 with TRBJ1-2; TRBD1 is a possible D gene (5 bases). The CDR3 has 14 residues. Germline V CDR1 and CDR2: SGHTA, FQGNSA. Trimming removed 5 bases from V and 7 bases from J, with 17 bases in between.

The chain couples TRBV19 to TRBJ2-1; 8 bases match TRBD2. Germline V CDR1 and CDR2: LNHDA, SQIVND (reference sequence). CDR3 length: 13 residues. The V segment lost 3 bases and the J segment 9 bases; nucleotides outside the gene matches: 4. For the CDR3, the DNA is TGTGCCAGTAGTATTTTCGGGGGGGGTGAGCAGTTCTTC. Its translation: CASSIFGGGEQFF.

V gene TRBV11-2 combines with J gene TRBJ1-4; the match to TRBD1 covers 7 bases. This CDR3 has 16 amino acids. Trimming cost V 2 bases and J 4 bases; bases outside gene matches: 7. Germline assignment: CDR1 SGHAT and CDR2 FQNNGV. Here the CDR3 reads CASSLIGAGGNEKLFF. The CDR3 nucleotides read TGTGCCAGCAGCTTAATTGGCGCAGGGGGTAATGAAAAACTGTTTTTT.

V usage is TRBV6-5 and J usage is TRBJ2-1, with TRBD1 matching over 9 bases. This CDR3 has 15 amino acids. Germline V CDR1 and CDR2: MNHEY, SVGAGI. Trimming at V came to 2 bases and at J to 2 bases, leaving 1 base not matched to a gene. CDR3 residues: CASSYTGGAYNEQFF. The CDR3 nucleotides read TGTGCCAGCAGTTACACAGGGGGCGCCTACAATGAGCAGTTCTTC.

The chain has TRBV9 and TRBJ2-3; maybe TRBD2 (6 bases). Germline assignment: CDR1 SGDLS and CDR2 YYNGEE. Trimming pared 1 base from V and 3 bases from J, leaving 9 bases between. This CDR3 is 14 amino acids long. DNA for the CDR3: TGTGCCAGCAGCGTAAGGAGGGGTACAGATACGCAGTATTTT. This codes for CASSVRRGTDTQYF.

The J gene is TRBJ1-2, the V gene TRBV5-1, with TRBD1 as a possible D gene (5 bases). Trimming shortened V by 4 bases and J by 4 bases, and 14 bases separated the two germline ends. Germline V gene sequence: CDR1 SGHRS, CDR2 YFSETQ. The CDR3 contains 14 residues. The CDR3 sequence is CASSPGTNLYGYTF. The CDR3 bases are TGCGCCAGCAGCCCCGGGACTAACCTCTATGGCTACACCTTC.

V gene TRBV10-3 combines with J gene TRBJ1-6, with TRBD1 as a possible D gene (5 bases). Germline V gene sequence: CDR1 ENHRY, CDR2 SYGVKD. The CDR3 covers 13 residues. Trimming took 2 bases from V and 8 from J, leaving 7 bases between them. DNA for the CDR3: TGTGCCATCAGTGAGACAGGTGATTCACCCCTCCACTTT. As protein: CAISETGDSPLHF.

The chain combines TRBV11-2 with TRBJ1-3; 7 positions agree with TRBD1. V lost 4 bases, J lost 4 bases, and 7 bases stayed unmatched. This CDR3 region has 15 residues. CDR1 and CDR2 (germline): SGHAT, FQNNGV. CDR3 loop: CASSSLTGTGNTIYF. The CDR3 DNA is TGTGCCAGCAGCTCGCTGACAGGGACGGGAAACACCATATATTTT. Variable domain in full (rest from reference TRBV11-2 and TRBJ1-3): EAGVAQSPRYKIIEKRQSVAFWCNPISGHATLYWYQQILGQGPKLLIQFQNNGVVDDSQLPKDRFSAERLKGVDSTLKIQPAKLEDSAVYLCASSSLTGTGNTIYFGEGSWLTVV.

A single count supports this clone. The V and J genes are TRBV5-4 and TRBJ2-5, with TRBD1 identical over 7 bases. Germline CDR1 reads SGHNT; CDR2 reads YYREEE (reference sequence). The CDR3 loop spans 17 amino acids. The V and J ends lost 2 bases and 5 bases, in that order; junction bases with no gene match: 15. This CDR3 reads CASSFSGQALIKETQYF. In DNA, the CDR3 is TGTGCCAGCAGCTTCTCCGGACAGGCCTTAATAAAGGAGACCCAGTACTTC.

This chain's CDR3 is CSASLGQPNTEAFF. The CDR3 coding sequence is TGCAGTGCTAGTCTGGGGCAACCGAACACTGAAGCTTTCTTT. The genes are TRBV20-1 and TRBJ1-1; TRBD1 is a possible D gene (5 bases). The CDR3 totals 14 residues. V lost 3 bases and J lost 1, with 12 bases in between. The germline gives CDR1 DFQATT, CDR2 SNEGSKA (reference sequence).

The chain links TRBV4-1 to TRBJ2-5; D ambiguous. V was cut by 1 base and J by 0 bases, with 9 bases left in between. The germline CDR1 and CDR2 sequences are MGHRA and YSYEKL. The CDR3 covers 15 residues. Here the CDR3 reads CASSQAGSHQETQYF. CDR3 sequence (DNA): TGCGCCAGCAGCCAAGCGGGCTCCCACCAAGAGACCCAGTACTTC.

The V and J genes are TRBV6-5 and TRBJ1-2, with D hard to call. The CDR3 extends over 15 amino acids. Deletions cut 4 bases from V and 0 bases from J, with 12 bases between. Germline V gene lookup returns CDR1 MNHEY and CDR2 SVGAGI. DNA of the CDR3: TGTGCCAGCAGTTCCTCCGGACTAGCTAACTATGGCTACACCTTC. Protein: CASSSSGLANYGYTF.

This sequence joins TRBV7-9 and TRBJ2-5; 8 bases line up with TRBD1. The germline gives CDR1 SEHNR, CDR2 FQNEAQ (reference sequence). CDR3 length equals 17 residues. J lost 2 bases, V lost 4 bases, and 12 bases had no gene match. As DNA, the CDR3 is TGTGCCAGCAGCTCCCCGGACAGGGTGGAACAACAAGAGACCCAGTACTTC. Its protein product is CASSSPDRVEQQETQYF.

The chain employs TRBV7-3 and TRBJ2-7; TRBD1 might be the D (5 bases). This CDR3 has 15 residues. Germline V CDR1 and CDR2: SGHTA, FQGTGA. Deletions cut 1 base from V and 2 bases from J, with 12 bases between. DNA of the CDR3: TGTGCCAGCAGCTTAAAGGCAGGGCTGGCCTACGAGCAGTACTTC. It yields the protein CASSLKAGLAYEQYF.

The gene calls are TRBV18 and TRBJ1-4; D not resolved. The V end was cut by 2 bases, the J end by 8 bases, with 15 bases between. Germline CDR1 reads KGHSH; CDR2 reads LQKENI. This CDR3 is 15 amino acids long. The CDR3 bases are TGTGCCAGCTCACCAGGTGGCGGGCGGCAGGAAAAACTGTTTTTT. Translated: CASSPGGGRQEKLFF.

In regard to this clone: The same CDR3 also results from other DNA sequences found in this sample. The V and J genes are TRBV6-2 or TRBV6-3 and TRBJ1-1; no definite D call. V lost 2 bases and J lost 0, with 7 bases in between. There are 14 residues in the CDR3. Germline-derived CDR1 and CDR2 are MNHEY and SVGEGT. CDR3 DNA sequence: TGTGCCAGCAGTTACGGAGGATTGAACACTGAAGCTTTCTTT. Translating gives CASSYGGLNTEAFF.

The CDR3 bases are TGTGCCAGCAGTTTATTTGGGACAGGGGGTTATCAGCCCCAGCATTTT. The encoded protein is CASSLFGTGGYQPQHF. The rearrangement joins TRBV28 to TRBJ1-5; 11 bases match TRBD1. J was trimmed by 5 bases and V by 1 base; bases with no gene match: 4. There are 16 residues in the CDR3. From germline, CDR1 is MDHEN and CDR2 SYDVKM.

The chain is built from TRBV7-9 and TRBJ1-4, with D unclear. CDR1 and CDR2 (germline): SEHNR, FQNEAQ (reference sequence). The V and J ends lost 8 bases and 7 bases respectively, with 11 bases between them. CDR3 length: 12 amino acids. The CDR3 reads CASGKHREKLFF. CDR3 DNA sequence: TGTGCCAGCGGAAAACACCGTGAAAAACTGTTTTTT.

This clone was seen more than once but under ten times. This chain joins TRBV5-6 and TRBJ2-2; 8 bases line up with TRBD1. Germline values: CDR1 SGHDT, CDR2 YYEEEE. The CDR3 covers 16 residues. Germline trimming cut 2 bases from V and 6 bases from J; bases unmatched to any gene: 9. The CDR3 nucleotides read TGTGCCAGCAGCTTTAGCGACAGGGGAAGATCCGGGGAGCTGTTTTTT. Translating it yields CASSFSDRGRSGELFF. Using reference TRBV5-6 and TRBJ2-2 for the parts outside the CDR3, the full variable domain is DAGVTQSPTHLIKTRGQQVTLRCSPKSGHDTVSWYQQALGQGPQFIFQYYEEEERQRGNFPDRFSGHQFPNYSSELNVNALLLGDSALYLCASSFSDRGRSGELFFGEGSRLTVL.

The J gene is TRBJ2-3, the V gene TRBV19; the D call may be TRBD1 or TRBD2 (5 bases each). This CDR3 region has 14 residues. CDR1 is LNHDA and CDR2 is SQIVND in the germline V gene (reference sequence). V was shortened by 3 bases and J by 2 bases, with 9 bases between the two germline ends. The DNA of the CDR3 is TGTGCCAGTAGTATCCGGGACCTCACAGATACGCAGTATTTT. It yields the protein CASSIRDLTDTQYF.